The source of this TCR beta chain is a study of CD8+ T cells in alopecia areata (dated by TCRdb to 2016 to 2018). Describing the broader study: The treated patients, all with moderate-to-severe alopecia areata, were enrolled in an open-label pilot trial of oral tofacitinib given at 5 to 10 mg twice daily. In both human patients and the C3H/HeJ mouse model, the study applied high-throughput TCRbeta sequencing to look at T cell clonal expansion in alopecia areata. Clonality in the scalp was compared among normal scalp (n=4), patchy alopecia areata scalp (n=8), and alopecia totalis/universalis scalp (n=8). On the human side, TCRbeta sequencing was run on scalp tissue and on sorted CD4+ and CD8+ peripheral blood T cells from healthy controls and from alopecia areata patients with either patchy or totalis/universalis disease. immunoSEQ multiplex PCR using 35 Vbeta forward primers and 13 Jbeta reverse primers was used to amplify TCRbeta CDR3 regions. The RNA source kit depended on sample type: the PAXgene miRNA kit for fixed scalp, the miRNeasy kit for PBMCs, and the RNeasy kit for mouse skin. Tofacitinib was given for 6 to 18 months, followed by 6 months of follow-up off drug to assess delayed response and recurrence. Tofacitinib-treated patients had biopsies at baseline and at 4 and 24 weeks of treatment, with a later scalp biopsy in several patients. Study-level results and caveats: Resident alphabeta T cells in normal human skin are also sequenced, complicating scalp TCR repertoire analysis, unlike mouse skin dominated by gammadelta T cells. Shared TCR sequences between patients were less evident than in mice, which may be partly attributable to HLA diversity in the patient population. Higher clonality and more expanded CD8+ clones were observed in lesional scalp than in normal scalp, particularly in alopecia totalis/universalis, a finding suggestive of antigenic drive.

Points on this clone: The clone's antigen remains unknown. The input lacks base qualities; no much larger clone sits a single base away.

There are 17 amino acids in the CDR3, from cysteine to phenylalanine inclusive. Only the CDR3 part of the read is kept: 51 bases, read in frame from the first base. Per the germline V gene (reference sequence), GTSNPN is the CDR1 and SVGIG is the CDR2. From V the trimming removes 4 bases and from J it removes 0 bases, while the gene matches leave 14 bases of the junction unaccounted for. Libraries came from the immunoSEQ multiplex PCR assay. RNA was extracted from all samples and reverse transcribed into cDNA as template for TCR sequencing. SuperScript III was used to make first-strand cDNA, primed with a 2:1 mix of oligo-dT and random hexamers. A synthetic immune receptor repertoire was used to gauge amplification bias, and whatever bias remained was removed computationally. The paper's data handling went like this. Raw reads were preprocessed to remove errors, and CDR3 was defined according to IMGT conventions as the region from the conserved cysteine to phenylalanine. Clonality was calculated as 1 minus Shannon entropy normalized by log2 of the number of productive unique TCRs. Whether scalp clones were CD4 or CD8 was inferred by matching scalp TCRbeta sequences against CD4 and CD8 repertoires sorted from blood. TCRdb provides this immuneACCESS table in a form limited to in-frame rearrangements. Some clones are lacking; in checked studies, under half of them reflect an unresolved V gene, and why the rest are absent is not known. D and trimming were read from the DNA, whereas the V and J calls and clone size are those reported in that table. The sample records about 140,000 clones, under 60% of which are singletons. About 6% of the sample belongs to the ten largest clones.

The sample's time point label, in plain terms: baseline before oral tofacitinib. From alopecia areata patients, peripheral blood was collected along with lesional scalp punch biopsies. After PBMCs were isolated by density centrifugation and stained for CD3, CD4 and CD8, a FACSAria was used to sort CD4+ and CD8+ T cells. Sequenced material: CD4+ T cells sorted from blood, taken at week 0. In this chain, TRBV30 is recombined with TRBJ2-7, with 8 bases aligning to TRBD1. The origin of this receptor is a human donor with alopecia areata. For the CDR3, the sequence is CAWTPGGRGRPSYEQYF. The DNA sequence is as follows: TGTGCCTGGACCCCGGGTGGCAGGGGGCGTCCCTCCTACGAGCAGTACTTC.